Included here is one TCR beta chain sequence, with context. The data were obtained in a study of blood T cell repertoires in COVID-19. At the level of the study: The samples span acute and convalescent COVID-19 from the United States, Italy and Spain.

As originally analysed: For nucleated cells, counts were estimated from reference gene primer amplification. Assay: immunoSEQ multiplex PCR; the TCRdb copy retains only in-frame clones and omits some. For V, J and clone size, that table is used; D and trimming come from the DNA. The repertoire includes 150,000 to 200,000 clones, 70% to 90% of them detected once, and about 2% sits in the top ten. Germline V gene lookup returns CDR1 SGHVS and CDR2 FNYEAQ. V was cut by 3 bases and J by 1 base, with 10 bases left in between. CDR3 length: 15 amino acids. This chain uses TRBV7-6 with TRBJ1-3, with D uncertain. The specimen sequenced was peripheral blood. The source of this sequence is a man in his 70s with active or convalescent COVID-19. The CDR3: CASSLPGVSGNTIYF. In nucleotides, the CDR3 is TGTGCCAGCAGCTTGCCCGGAGTATCTGGAAACACCATATATTTT.